Shown below are 17 T cell receptor beta chains from a single sample sequenced in a study of identical twins. Using its own MiXCR run on the 5' RACE reads, TCRdb lists one record per CDR3 protein. The sample includes 1.5 million to 2 million distinct CDR3 sequences, roughly a third of them seen just once. The sequenced sample was cord blood. The receptors here all came from a newborn girl in good health.

This clonotype was seen more than once but under ten times. The chain uses TRBV11-3 and TRBJ2-1, with D unclear. Germline V CDR1 and CDR2: SGHNT, YENEEA. Trimming removed 0 bases from V and 5 bases from J, with 8 bases in between. This CDR3 comprises 14 residues. The CDR3 sequence: CASSLDSRDNEQFF. In nucleotides, the CDR3 is TGTGCCAGCAGCTTAGATAGTCGCGACAATGAGCAGTTCTTC.

The rearrangement joins TRBV3-1 to TRBJ1-2; 9 nucleotides align to TRBD1. CDR1 is LGHDT and CDR2 is YNNKEL in the germline V gene (reference sequence). The CDR3 covers 13 residues. The ends lost 6 bases at V and 8 bases at J; junction bases unmatched: 7. In DNA, the CDR3 is TGTGCCAGCAGGGTACAGGGGGCTGTAGGCTACACCTTC. Translating gives CASRVQGAVGYTF.

V and J are TRBV7-9 and TRBJ1-1; tentatively, D is TRBD1 (5 bases). CDR3 size: 16 residues. The V and J ends lost 2 bases and 0 bases respectively, with 13 bases between them. The germline gives CDR1 SEHNR, CDR2 FQNEAQ (reference sequence). This CDR3 is CASSLPGRWMNTEAFF. The CDR3 bases are TGTGCCAGCAGCTTACCAGGGAGGTGGATGAACACTGAAGCTTTCTTT.

This clonotype has a handful of counts. This chain links TRBV7-6 with TRBJ2-7; 11 bases are a match to TRBD2. Per germline, CDR1 SGHVS and CDR2 FNYEAQ. The trim removed 5 bases at V and 5 bases at J, leaving 8 bases unmatched. The CDR3 runs 15 residues. Here the CDR3 DNA reads TGTGCCAGCAGCCTCACTAGCGGGGGTTTCAACGAGCAGTACTTC. Translation gives CASSLTSGGFNEQYF.

This clonotype occurred a few times. V and J are TRBV27 and TRBJ1-5; TRBD1 agrees at 8 bases. V was pared by 9 bases and J by 2 bases, with 15 bases of the junction left unmatched. The CDR3 covers 17 residues. In germline, CDR1 is MNHEY, CDR2 SMNVEV (reference sequence). The CDR3 sequence is CASITWTGCWGNQPQHF. The CDR3 DNA reads TGTGCCAGTATCACCTGGACAGGGTGTTGGGGCAATCAGCCCCAGCATTTT.

This clonotype came up a few times. The chain combines TRBV11-3 with TRBJ2-1; D gene unclear. Trimming took off 0 bases at V and 13 bases at J, with 10 bases between the two ends. This CDR3 has 12 residues. CDR1 and CDR2 (germline): SGHNT, YENEEA. DNA for the CDR3: TGTGCCAGCAGCTTAGATGGAGAGACCCAGTTCTTC. This encodes CASSLDGETQFF.

J is TRBJ2-7 and V is TRBV5-6; TRBD2 matches 9 bases. Germline V gene lookup returns CDR1 SGHDT and CDR2 YYEEEE. This CDR3 spans 15 amino acids. V gave up 4 bases and J gave up 6 bases; unmatched junction bases: 11. The CDR3 DNA sequence: TGTGCCAGCAGCATGCCGGGACTAGCCGTAGCCGAGCAGTACTTC. Protein sequence: CASSMPGLAVAEQYF.

J is TRBJ2-1 and V is TRBV7-9; D is ambiguous. There are 14 residues in the CDR3. The germline CDR1 and CDR2 sequences are SEHNR and FQNEAQ (reference sequence). Trimming stripped 6 bases from V and 3 bases from J, with 12 bases between. The CDR3 nucleotides read TGTGCCAGCAGTCATCGCACTGGCTACAATGAGCAGTTCTTC. This encodes CASSHRTGYNEQFF.

As concerns this clonotype: Possible read error: a much larger clone is one base away. This chain links TRBV28 with TRBJ2-1; D unclear. The J call is uncertain, as TRBJ2-7 better fits the DNA end. CDR1 and CDR2 (germline): MDHEN, SYDVKM. This CDR3 is built from 14 residues. This CDR3 reads CASRLGTTYNEQYF. DNA for the CDR3: TGTGCCAGCAGGCTAGGAACCACCTACAATGAGCAGTACTTC.

V is TRBV6-6 and J is TRBJ2-7; D not resolved. Trimming left V 0 bases short and J 7 bases short, with 10 bases between. Germline loops: CDR1 MNHNY, CDR2 SVGAGI (reference sequence). The CDR3 spans 13 residues. The CDR3, as DNA: TGTGCCAGCAGTTACTCGCCCGCGGATGAGCAGTACTTC. It specifies CASSYSPADEQYF.

The chain has TRBV6-1 and TRBJ2-3; D unresolved. Trimming took 0 bases from V and 2 from J, leaving 9 bases between them. The CDR3 extends over 15 amino acids. Per germline, CDR1 MNHNS and CDR2 SASEGT. In DNA form, the CDR3 reads TGTGCCAGCAGTGAAGCGGGAACAGCCACAGATACGCAGTATTTT. Amino acid sequence: CASSEAGTATDTQYF.

The sample holds many counts of this clonotype. V and J are TRBV13 and TRBJ1-4, with D perhaps TRBD1 (5 bases). Trimming left V 3 bases short and J 4 bases short, with 9 bases between. The length of the CDR3 is 14 residues. CDR1 PRHDT and CDR2 FYEKMQ come from the germline V gene (reference sequence). CDR3 DNA sequence: TGTGCCAGCAGCTTCGACAGAGATAATGAAAAACTGTTTTTT. This codes for CASSFDRDNEKLFF. The variable domain in full, with the rest retrieved from reference TRBV13 and TRBJ1-4, is AAGVIQSPRHLIKEKRETATLKCYPIPRHDTVYWYQQGPGQDPQFLISFYEKMQSDKGSIPDRFSAQQFSDYHSELNMSSLELGDSALYFCASSFDRDNEKLFFGSGTQLSVL.

This clonotype was counted only a few times. The rearrangement links TRBV4-2 to TRBJ2-3; weak D call: TRBD2 (5 bases). V lost 1 base and J 4 bases, leaving 15 bases between the germline ends. The CDR3 extends over 16 amino acids. Germline CDR1 LGHNA, CDR2 YNFKEQ. Written as DNA, the CDR3 is TGTGCCAGCAGCCAAGGTGTGAGCCCAGCGGCAGATACGCAGTATTTT. Translated: CASSQGVSPAADTQYF.

This clonotype was recorded a few times. The gene calls are TRBV6-5 and TRBJ2-7; 7 nucleotides match TRBD1. The trim removed 5 bases at V and 1 base at J, leaving 5 bases unmatched. The CDR3 is made up of 14 amino acids. The germline gives CDR1 MNHEY, CDR2 SVGAGI. CDR3 residues: CASSTTGLSYEQYF. CDR3 sequence (DNA): TGTGCCAGCAGTACGACAGGGTTGTCCTACGAGCAGTACTTC.

The gene calls are TRBV18 and TRBJ1-5; weak D call: TRBD1 (6 bases). CDR3 length equals 15 residues. Germline V gene lookup returns CDR1 KGHSH and CDR2 LQKENI. The germline V and J ends were trimmed by 4 bases and 0 bases, with 10 bases remaining between them. CDR3 sequence (DNA): TGTGCCAGCTCACGGGGGCCTATTAGCAATCAGCCCCAGCATTTT. Protein product: CASSRGPISNQPQHF.

The CDR3 nucleotides are TGCGCCAGCAGCTCCTTAAGACAGGGGGCCATGAATGAAGCTTTCTTT. This translates into CASSSLRQGAMNEAFF. J is TRBJ1-1 and V is TRBV5-1, with 10 nucleotides matching TRBD1. The trim removed 3 bases at V and 7 bases at J, leaving 12 bases unmatched. CDR3 length equals 16 residues. From germline, CDR1 is SGHRS and CDR2 YFSETQ.

The gene calls are TRBV7-8 and TRBJ2-7; D is uncertain. Germline assignment: CDR1 SGHVS and CDR2 FQNEAQ. The V gene lost 3 bases and the J gene lost 5 bases, with 8 bases spanning the gap. The CDR3 covers 12 residues. The CDR3 spells CASSFSPHEQYF. The CDR3 region has the DNA TGTGCCAGCAGCTTCAGCCCCCACGAGCAGTACTTC.